Following are 25 T cell receptor beta chains from one sample sequenced in a study of Graves' ophthalmopathy and Graves' hyperthyroidism. For repertoire sequencing, the TCR beta CDR3 regions were amplified from RNA transcripts. Second-round multiplex PCR followed a first-round RT-PCR using HTBI primers. In TCRdb, the multiplex PCR reads were re-called with MiXCR into one record per CDR3 protein. The sample lists a few hundred thousand distinct CDR3 sequences; approximately 37% were seen once. Sequenced: peripheral blood or thyroid tissue (not recorded which). These receptors were taken from an adult man with Graves' hyperthyroidism.

There are a few counts of this clonotype. CDR3 nucleotides: TGTGCCAGCAGCTTGTATATGGAAGAGACCCAGTACTTC. It is translated as CASSLYMEETQYF. This chain uses TRBV5-4 with TRBJ2-5, with no clear D. Trimming removed 1 base from V and 3 bases from J, with 7 bases in between. From germline, CDR1 is SGHNT and CDR2 YYREEE (reference sequence). This CDR3 is 13 amino acids long.

The chain recombines TRBV2 with TRBJ2-5, with 12 bases lining up with TRBD1. The J call could be wrong; TRBJ2-1 is a better fit for the DNA end. Per germline, CDR1 SNHLY and CDR2 FYNNEI. The CDR3 loop spans 16 amino acids. In DNA, the CDR3 is TGTGCCAGCAGTTACTCGGGACAGGGGGCAGGCGATGAGCAGTTCTTC. It specifies CASSYSGQGAGDEQFF.

The chain joins TRBV19 to TRBJ2-5; a weak D match, TRBD1 (6 bases). Germline V gene lookup returns CDR1 LNHDA and CDR2 SQIVND (reference sequence). This CDR3 contains 14 residues. Trimming pared 5 bases from V and 7 bases from J, leaving 17 bases between. DNA for the CDR3: TGTGCCAGTAGTCCCGGGACACTCACGGGGACCCAGTACTTC. Residues: CASSPGTLTGTQYF.

V is TRBV5-1 and J is TRBJ2-7; unclear D gene. The CDR3 extends over 13 amino acids. Deletions cut 4 bases from V and 6 bases from J, with 14 bases between. Germline values: CDR1 SGHRS, CDR2 YFSETQ. The CDR3 protein is CASSRQDFSEQYF. CDR3 DNA: TGCGCCAGCAGCAGGCAGGATTTCAGCGAGCAGTACTTC.

There are many counts of this clonotype. An end of the junction does not agree with germline; a read error may underlie this. This chain joins TRBV12-3 or TRBV12-4 and TRBJ2-2; no clear D gene. The CDR3 runs to 11 residues. The CDR3 DNA is TGCGCCAGCAGCTTCGGTGGGGAGCTGTTTTTT. Amino acid sequence: CASSFGGELFF.

This clonotype was seen a few times. The CDR3 protein is CSAILTGGSTDTQYF. DNA for the CDR3: TGCAGTGCTATCCTGACAGGGGGTAGCACAGATACGCAGTATTTT. The chain uses TRBV20-1 and TRBJ2-3; 9 bases fit TRBD1. There are 15 residues in the CDR3. The germline V gene has CDR1 DFQATT and CDR2 SNEGSKA (reference sequence). With V trimmed by 4 bases and J by 0 bases, 5 bases remained unmatched.

The chain links TRBV15 to TRBJ2-6; the D is unclear. CDR1 and CDR2 (germline): LNHNV, YYDKDF (reference sequence). Trimming removed 1 base from V and 4 bases from J, with 8 bases in between. This CDR3 region has 15 residues. This CDR3 is CATSRGSKGANVLTF. The DNA for the CDR3 is TGTGCCACCAGCAGAGGAAGCAAAGGGGCCAACGTCCTGACTTTC.

In this sample, this clonotype turned up a few times. The genes are TRBV9 and TRBJ2-7; perhaps TRBD2 as D (7 bases). The CDR3 consists of 18 residues. The V gene's germline CDR1 is SGDLS and CDR2 YYNGEE. V dropped 3 bases and J dropped 0 bases, with 22 bases sitting between them. As DNA, the CDR3 is TGTGCCAGCAGCGAAGGGGGATCGAGGGGCGGGAGCTCCTACGAGCAGTACTTC. Amino acids: CASSEGGSRGGSSYEQYF.

This clonotype was counted only a few times. The rearrangement uses TRBV5-8 and TRBJ1-1, with TRBD1 identical over 10 bases. This CDR3 is 17 amino acids long. V was pared by 0 bases and J by 5 bases, with 10 bases of the junction left unmatched. The germline gives CDR1 SGHTS, CDR2 YDEGEE. The CDR3 sequence is CASSLGGTGAKGTEAFF. The DNA for the CDR3 is TGTGCCAGCAGCTTGGGCGGGACAGGGGCGAAAGGGACTGAAGCTTTCTTT.

This clonotype was seen repeatedly, ten times or more. V and J are TRBV29-1 and TRBJ1-1, with D perhaps TRBD1 (6 bases). V dropped 6 bases and J dropped 1 base, with 12 bases sitting between them. CDR1 and CDR2 from the germline V gene are SQVTM and ANQGSEA. This CDR3 is built from 13 residues. The CDR3 DNA follows: TGCAGCGTCAACGGACAGTGGAACACTGAAGCTTTCTTT. This translates into CSVNGQWNTEAFF.

A word on this clonotype: One base away lies a much larger clone, so this may be a sequencing read error. This chain connects TRBV29-1 to TRBJ2-3; 7 bases match TRBD2. CDR1 is SQVTM, CDR2 ANQGSEA, per germline. This CDR3 has 12 residues. J was trimmed by 8 bases and V by 3 bases; bases with no gene match: 5. CDR3 sequence (DNA): TGCAGCGTTGATGGAGGGAGGGGTACGCAGTATTTT. Its translation is CSVDGGRGTQYF.

This clonotype was recorded at least ten times. The gene calls are TRBV6-6 and TRBJ2-5; TRBD2 matches 12 bases. The junction had 5 bases not matched to a gene; V was cut back by 1 base and J by 5 bases. The CDR3 spans 16 residues. CDR1 and CDR2 from the germline V gene are MNHNY and SVGAGI (reference sequence). CDR3 sequence reads: CASSYYLAGGKETQYF. CDR3 coding DNA: TGTGCCAGCAGTTACTACCTAGCGGGGGGGAAGGAGACCCAGTACTTC.

This clonotype was picked up many times. V gene TRBV7-9 combines with J gene TRBJ1-6; a weak D match, TRBD1 (6 bases). Trimming shortened V by 4 bases and J by 3 bases, and 13 bases separated the two germline ends. Germline assignment: CDR1 SEHNR and CDR2 FQNEAQ (reference sequence). This CDR3 has 16 amino acids. The CDR3, as DNA: TGTGCCAGCAGCTCCCTGGACAGCGGCTATAATTCACCCCTCCACTTT. This gives the protein CASSSLDSGYNSPLHF.

The J gene is TRBJ2-2, the V gene TRBV7-3, with 7 bases fitting TRBD2. The CDR3 length is 14 residues. The junction had 8 bases not matched to a gene; V was cut back by 2 bases and J by 11 bases. Germline lookup yields CDR1 SGHTA and CDR2 FQGTGA. CDR3 in DNA: TGTGCCAGCAGCTTAGGATTGGCTAGCGGAGAGCTGTTTTTT. Residues: CASSLGLASGELFF.

The chain carries TRBV19 and TRBJ1-2; 7 bases are shared with TRBD1. Trimming cost V 7 bases and J 1 base; bases outside gene matches: 9. This CDR3 contains 15 residues. From germline, CDR1 is LNHDA and CDR2 SQIVND (reference sequence). This chain's CDR3 is CASTHGQAVNYGYTF. The CDR3 DNA reads TGTGCCAGTACCCACGGACAGGCCGTTAACTATGGCTACACCTTC.

This clonotype was seen ten or more times. This sequence joins TRBV2 and TRBJ2-7; 10 nucleotides line up with TRBD1. CDR1 is SNHLY and CDR2 is FYNNEI in the germline V gene. V gave up 3 bases and J gave up 6 bases; unmatched junction bases: 8. This CDR3 comprises 15 residues. The CDR3: CASSEVRTGGSEQYF. The CDR3 bases are TGTGCCAGCAGTGAGGTCCGGACAGGGGGTAGCGAGCAGTACTTC. The entire variable domain, with the rest obtained from reference TRBV2 and TRBJ2-7, is as follows: EPEVTQTPSHQVTQMGQEVILRCVPISNHLYFYWYRQILGQKVEFLVSFYNNEISEKSEIFDDQFSVERPDGSNFTLKIRSTKLEDSAMYFCASSEVRTGGSEQYFGPGTRLTVT.

This clonotype came up many times. The V and J genes are TRBV7-2 and TRBJ2-7; D unclear. Germline V gene sequence: CDR1 SGHTA, CDR2 FQGNSA. V lost 5 bases and J lost 2, with 7 bases in between. The length of the CDR3 is 12 residues. The CDR3 DNA follows: TGTGCCAGCAGCCGCACCCCCTACGAGCAGTACTTC. This encodes CASSRTPYEQYF.

The rearrangement joins TRBV7-9 to TRBJ2-3; TRBD2 might be the D (5 bases). Germline CDR1 and CDR2: SEHNR and FQNEAQ (reference sequence). This CDR3 is 15 amino acids long. With 3 bases removed from V and 0 bases from J, the gap between germline ends came to 10 bases. For the CDR3, the DNA is TGTGCCAGCAGCTTTTGGTCGGGAAGCACAGATACGCAGTATTTT. This translates into CASSFWSGSTDTQYF.

The chain combines TRBV3-1 with TRBJ1-5, with 8 bases matching TRBD1. The CDR3 is 13 residues long. The germline V gene encodes CDR1 LGHDT and CDR2 YNNKEL (reference sequence). J lost 7 bases, V lost 5 bases, and 4 bases had no gene match. This CDR3 is CASSGQGTQPQHF. In DNA, the CDR3 is TGTGCCAGCAGCGGACAGGGAACACAGCCCCAGCATTTT.

At least ten counts were recorded for this clonotype. The rearrangement links TRBV20-1 to TRBJ1-3; D unresolved. This CDR3 is built from 14 residues. Germline assignment: CDR1 DFQATT and CDR2 SNEGSKA (reference sequence). Trimming shortened V by 4 bases and J by 0 bases, and 10 bases separated the two germline ends. The CDR3 is CSAMALYSGNTIYF. DNA for the CDR3: TGCAGTGCTATGGCCCTTTACTCTGGAAACACCATATATTTT.

This clonotype was recorded at least ten times. The rearrangement uses TRBV20-1 and TRBJ1-2; 9 bases line up with TRBD1. The CDR3 contains 14 residues. V lost 5 bases to trimming and J lost 8 bases; unmatched junction nucleotides: 12. From germline, CDR1 is DFQATT and CDR2 SNEGSKA (reference sequence). CDR3 in amino acids: CSAPQAAGQGGYTF. CDR3 coding DNA: TGCAGTGCTCCCCAGGCCGCGGGACAGGGAGGCTACACCTTC.

With regard to this clonotype: A much larger clone lies a single base off, so this may be a read error. Because the CDR3's place on the DNA is in doubt, the DNA is left out and the CDR3 is given as listed by TCRdb. The rearrangement uses TRBV7-9 and TRBJ2-7; the table's D call, TRBD1, has no DNA check behind it. Per the germline V gene, CDR1 is SEHNR and CDR2 is FQNEAQ (reference sequence). The CDR3 is made up of 15 amino acids, end residues included. The CDR3 loop reads CASSLVGQGASEQCF.

This clonotype was detected ten times or more. The chain joins TRBV7-9 to TRBJ1-3; no clear D. The CDR3 spans 13 residues. V gave up 1 base and J gave up 3 bases, with 4 bases separating them. CDR1 is SEHNR, CDR2 FQNEAQ, per germline (reference sequence). DNA for the CDR3: TGTGCCAGCAGCTTAGAGGATGGAAACACCATATATTTT. Protein product: CASSLEDGNTIYF.

On this clonotype itself: Just one base apart from a much larger clone, this may be a read error. The CDR3 does not close with the conserved phenylalanine or tryptophan, likely indicating a read error. The DNA is omitted, as the CDR3 cannot be located on it reliably, and the CDR3 follows TCRdb's listing. The chain couples TRBV25-1 to TRBJ2-7; the DNA was not compared with TRBD2, the D call given in the table. The germline V gene has CDR1 MGHDK and CDR2 SYGVNS. The CDR3 spans 11 residues, counting both ends. The CDR3: CASGLDRTTGC.

This chain joins TRBV29-1 and TRBJ1-2; a weak D match, TRBD1 (5 bases). This CDR3 has 15 amino acids. Germline CDR1 and CDR2: SQVTM and ANQGSEA. The ends were cut back, 8 bases at V and 6 bases at J, with 25 bases in the middle. The CDR3 DNA is TGCAGCTCCCCAGCCGGGGACTCAAGACCCGATGGCTACACCTTC. Residues: CSSPAGDSRPDGYTF.